The clone carrying this T cell receptor (beta chain) has at least ten counts. Antigen unknown. The source of the sample is a study of T-cell memory formation after mild COVID-19. The germline V gene encodes CDR1 SEHNR and CDR2 FQNEAQ (reference sequence). V was clipped by 5 bases and J by 4 bases, with 9 bases between them. There are 13 residues in the CDR3. Study-level findings and limits: Confirmation of SARS-CoV-2 specificity was lacking for second-wave clones peaking day 37.

From 5'RACE with constant-segment primers came TCR alpha and TCR beta cDNA libraries that carried sample barcodes and UMIs. TCRdb reprocessed the 5' RACE reads via MiXCR and lists one record per CDR3 protein. The table has about 260,000 distinct CDR3 sequences, 7% to 10% seen once. The receptor comes from a man younger than 35 who had mild COVID-19 (a few samples of this study predate the infection). Cell type and time point are not known. Input material: PBMCs or a T cell subset sorted from them (not recorded which). The gene calls are TRBV7-9 and TRBJ1-5, with a weak D call TRBD1 (6 bases). The CDR3 is CASSSDRNQPQHF. In DNA form, the CDR3 reads TGTGCCAGCAGCAGCGACAGGAATCAGCCCCAGCATTTT.